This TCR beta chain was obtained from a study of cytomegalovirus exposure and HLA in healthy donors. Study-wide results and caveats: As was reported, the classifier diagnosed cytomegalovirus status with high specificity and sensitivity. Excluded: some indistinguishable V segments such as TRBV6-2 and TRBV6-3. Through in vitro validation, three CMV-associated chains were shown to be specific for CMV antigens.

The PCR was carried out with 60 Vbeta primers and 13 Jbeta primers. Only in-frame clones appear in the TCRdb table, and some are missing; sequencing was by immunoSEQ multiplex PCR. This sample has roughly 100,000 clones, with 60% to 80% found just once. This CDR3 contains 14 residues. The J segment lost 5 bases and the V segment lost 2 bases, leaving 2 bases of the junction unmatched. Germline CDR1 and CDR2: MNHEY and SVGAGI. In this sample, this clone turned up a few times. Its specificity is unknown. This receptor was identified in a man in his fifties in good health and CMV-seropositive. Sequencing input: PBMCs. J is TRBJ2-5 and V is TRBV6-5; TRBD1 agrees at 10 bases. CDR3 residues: CASSYDRGRETQYF. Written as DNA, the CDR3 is TGTGCCAGCAGTTACGACAGGGGGCGTGAGACCCAGTACTTC.